The clone carrying this TCR beta chain came up a few times. This sample was taken from a study of human T cells and chemical hapten exposure. Time point reported: patch test 3, about 24 weeks after DPC sensitization. Treatment meaning: therapeutic diphenylcyclopropenone sensitization with weekly scalp DPC. TCRdb analysed the RACE reads with MiXCR anew, one entry per CDR3 protein. The data show 55,000 to 80,000 distinct CDR3 sequences, with approximately 11% seen just once and roughly 2.3% held by the top ten. Trimming removed 4 bases at V and 10 bases at J, with 17 bases between. This CDR3 spans 14 amino acids.

The TCR comes from a woman in her thirties with alopecia areata. Some clones in this sample may be carry-over from other donors' samples. This chain joins TRBV23-1 and TRBJ2-1; D is perhaps TRBD2 (5 bases). TRBV23-1 is classed as an ORF, of uncertain function. This material consisted of whole blood, taken in connection with sensitization to the hapten diphenylcyclopropenone (DPC). The CDR3 nucleotides read TGCGCCAGCAGTCTCCGCTCACTAGTCGAGGAGCAGTTCTTC. Translating it yields CASSLRSLVEEQFF.